This TCR beta chain was retrieved from a study of spatial heterogeneity in lung cancer (dated by TCRdb to between 2018 and 2020). Notes on the research overall: Beta-chain transcripts were consistently detected in greater numbers than alpha-chain transcripts, which likely reflects a higher abundance of beta-chain transcripts. In the raw uncorrected reads, each unique combination of TCR and UMI appeared more than ten times on average. In non-small cell lung cancer, the study made a quantitative comparison of TCR alpha and beta repertoires among multiple tumor regions, matched nontumor lung and blood. TCR repertoire features were related to nonsynonymous mutation counts determined by whole-exome sequencing of tumor tissue. At surgery, over 200 tumor regions, 61 to 65 matched nontumor lung samples and 45 to 60 PBMC samples were TCR-sequenced for both alpha and beta chains. The full study reports these points: Ubiquitous expanded tumor TCRs were found in blood more often at tumor resection than at routine follow-up. Additional single-cell paired TCR alpha and beta sequencing was considered necessary to confirm, at a functional level, the hypothesis that regional TCRs recognize regional mutations.

The time point label for this specimen denotes: sample taken at primary tumor resection. Samples were obtained from 70 to 85 patients with early-stage, untreated non-small cell lung cancer from the lung TRACERx cohort. TCR sequencing used whole RNA extracted from tumor and nontumor lung tissue, or from cryopreserved PBMC samples, without cell sorting. A patient was chosen for TCR sequencing only when enough RNA was available from at least two tumor regions. Worth noting for this clonotype: Its antigen is currently not known. Base qualities are not provided; no much larger clone lies one nucleotide away.

V is trimmed back by 6 bases and J by 9 bases, and the junction contains 8 bases that no gene match accounts for. There are 15 amino acids in the CDR3, from cysteine to phenylalanine inclusive. Only the CDR3 part of the read is kept: 45 bases, read in frame from the first base. CDR1 and CDR2, looked up from the germline V gene, are MNHEY and SVGEGT. The library came from 5' RACE. TCRdb lists the instrument as NextSeq 500. In the TCR library protocol, a unique molecular identifier was attached to each TCR cDNA molecule so that PCR and sequencing errors could be corrected. For the original study's pipeline: TCR identification, UMI-based error correction and CDR3 extraction were performed with Decombinator tools. TCRs above a frequency of 2 per 1,000, corresponding to the top 1% of the tumor frequency distribution, were defined as expanded. Rényi diversity was computed with the R vegan package after subsampling each repertoire 100 times to 5,000 TCRs. CDR3 similarity networks were constructed using string-kernel similarity of amino acid triplets, with links drawn between CDR3s whose pairwise similarity was above 0.82. The public reads were quality trimmed at Q25 with fastp and then assembled into clones with MiXCR by TCRdb, keeping productive beta chains. When rows share a CDR3 protein, they turn into one entry using the most common DNA and genes. TCRdb, not the authors, supplied the V and J calls. A total of around 92,000 distinct CDR3 sequences appear in this sample, over 9.5% of them only once. Jointly, the top ten make up approximately 39% of the sample.

The source of this sequence is a male donor with early-stage non-small cell lung cancer. This chain is built from TRBV6-2 or TRBV6-3 and TRBJ2-1; 13 bases in the middle match TRBD2. The sample in question was PBMCs, obtained at surgery. For the CDR3, the sequence is CASRSGLAGVREQFF. The DNA is as follows: TGTGCCAGCAGATCCGGACTAGCGGGAGTTCGTGAGCAGTTCTTC.